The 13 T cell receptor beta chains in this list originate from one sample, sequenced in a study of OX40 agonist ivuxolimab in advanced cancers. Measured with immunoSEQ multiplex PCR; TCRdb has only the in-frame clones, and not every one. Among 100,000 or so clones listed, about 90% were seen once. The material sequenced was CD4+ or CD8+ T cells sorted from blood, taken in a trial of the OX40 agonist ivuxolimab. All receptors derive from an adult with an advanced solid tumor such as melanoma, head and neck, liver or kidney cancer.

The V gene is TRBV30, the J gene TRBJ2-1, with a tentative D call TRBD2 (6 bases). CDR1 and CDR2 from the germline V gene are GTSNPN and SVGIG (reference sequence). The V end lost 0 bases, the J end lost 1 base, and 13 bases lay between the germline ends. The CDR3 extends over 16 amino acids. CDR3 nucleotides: TGTGCCTGGAGTGTAGTACTAGCTCTATCCTACAATGAGCAGTTCTTC. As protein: CAWSVVLALSYNEQFF.

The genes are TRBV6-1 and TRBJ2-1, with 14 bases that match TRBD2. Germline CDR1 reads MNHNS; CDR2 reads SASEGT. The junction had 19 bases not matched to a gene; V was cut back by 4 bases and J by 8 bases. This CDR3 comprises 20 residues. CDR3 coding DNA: TGTGCCAGCAGTGGACAGGGGGAGACTAGCGGGAGGGCCCGGTCCCATGAGCAGTTCTTC. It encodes CASSGQGETSGRARSHEQFF.

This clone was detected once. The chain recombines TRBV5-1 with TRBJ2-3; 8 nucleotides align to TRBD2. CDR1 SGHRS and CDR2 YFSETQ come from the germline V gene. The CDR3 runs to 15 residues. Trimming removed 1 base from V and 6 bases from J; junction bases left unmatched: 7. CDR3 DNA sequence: TGCGCCAGCAGCTTGAATCCGGGAGGGGAGGATACGCAGTATTTT. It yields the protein CASSLNPGGEDTQYF.

The CDR3 DNA sequence: TGTGCCAGTAGTATCGACAGGGGAGCTGGCTACACCTTC. Its protein is CASSIDRGAGYTF. The J gene is TRBJ1-2, the V gene TRBV19; 8 bases line up with TRBD1. The CDR3 sequence is 13 residues long. The germline gives CDR1 LNHDA, CDR2 SQIVND (reference sequence). V lost 3 bases, J lost 7 bases, and 4 bases stayed unmatched. The full variable domain, completed using reference TRBV19 and TRBJ1-2, is DGGITQSPKYLFRKEGQNVTLSCEQNLNHDAMYWYRQDPGQGLRLIYYSQIVNDFQKGDIAEGYSVSREKKESFPLTVTSAQKNPTAFYLCASSIDRGAGYTFGSGTRLTVV.

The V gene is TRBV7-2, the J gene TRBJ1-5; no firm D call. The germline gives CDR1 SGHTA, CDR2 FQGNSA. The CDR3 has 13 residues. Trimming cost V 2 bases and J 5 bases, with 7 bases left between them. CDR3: CASSLKGDQPQHF. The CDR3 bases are TGTGCCAGCAGCTTAAAGGGAGATCAGCCCCAGCATTTT.

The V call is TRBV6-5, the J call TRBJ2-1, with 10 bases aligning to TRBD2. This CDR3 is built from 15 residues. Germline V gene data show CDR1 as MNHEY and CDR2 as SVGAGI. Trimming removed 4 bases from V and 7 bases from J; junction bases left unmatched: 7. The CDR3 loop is CASSSRDSGRNEQFF. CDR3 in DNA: TGTGCCAGCAGTTCCCGGGATAGCGGGAGGAATGAGCAGTTCTTC.

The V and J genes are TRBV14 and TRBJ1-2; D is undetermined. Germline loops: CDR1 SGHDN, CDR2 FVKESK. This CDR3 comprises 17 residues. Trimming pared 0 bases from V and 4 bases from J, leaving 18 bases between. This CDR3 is CASSQEAALVRGYGYTF. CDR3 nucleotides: TGTGCCAGCAGCCAAGAGGCCGCACTAGTTCGAGGCTATGGCTACACCTTC.

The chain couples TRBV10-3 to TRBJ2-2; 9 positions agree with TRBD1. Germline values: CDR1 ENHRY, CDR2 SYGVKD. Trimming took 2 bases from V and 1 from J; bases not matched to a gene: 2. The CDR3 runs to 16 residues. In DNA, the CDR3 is TGTGCCATCAGTGAGCTGGACAGGGGGAACACCGGGGAGCTGTTTTTT. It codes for CAISELDRGNTGELFF.

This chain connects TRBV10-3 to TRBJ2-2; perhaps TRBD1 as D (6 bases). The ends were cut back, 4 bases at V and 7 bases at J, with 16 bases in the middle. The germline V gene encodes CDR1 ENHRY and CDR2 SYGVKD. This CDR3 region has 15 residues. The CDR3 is CAISAPQGYGGELFF. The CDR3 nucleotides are TGTGCCATCAGTGCCCCGCAGGGGTACGGCGGGGAGCTGTTTTTT.

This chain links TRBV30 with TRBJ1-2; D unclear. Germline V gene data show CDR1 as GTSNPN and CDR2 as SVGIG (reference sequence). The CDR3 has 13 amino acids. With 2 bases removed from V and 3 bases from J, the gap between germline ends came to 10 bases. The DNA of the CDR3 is TGTGCCTGGAGTCCTAGTTATGACTATGGCTACACCTTC. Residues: CAWSPSYDYGYTF.

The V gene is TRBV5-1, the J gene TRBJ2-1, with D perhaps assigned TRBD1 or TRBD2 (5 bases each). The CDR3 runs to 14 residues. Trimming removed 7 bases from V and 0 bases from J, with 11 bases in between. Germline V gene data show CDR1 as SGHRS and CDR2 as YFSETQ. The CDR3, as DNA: TGCGCCAGCCCCCTTGGGGGCTCCTACAATGAGCAGTTCTTC. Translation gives CASPLGGSYNEQFF. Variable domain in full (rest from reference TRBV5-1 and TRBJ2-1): KAGVTQTPRYLIKTRGQQVTLSCSPISGHRSVSWYQQTPGQGLQFLFEYFSETQRNKGNFPGRFSGRQFSNSRSEMNVSTLELGDSALYLCASPLGGSYNEQFFGPGTRLTVL.

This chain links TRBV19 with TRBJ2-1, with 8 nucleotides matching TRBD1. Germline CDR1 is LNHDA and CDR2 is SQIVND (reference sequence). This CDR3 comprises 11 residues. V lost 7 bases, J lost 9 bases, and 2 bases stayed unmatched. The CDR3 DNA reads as TGTGCCAGTAAGGACAGGGTTGAGCAGTTCTTC. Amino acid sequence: CASKDRVEQFF.

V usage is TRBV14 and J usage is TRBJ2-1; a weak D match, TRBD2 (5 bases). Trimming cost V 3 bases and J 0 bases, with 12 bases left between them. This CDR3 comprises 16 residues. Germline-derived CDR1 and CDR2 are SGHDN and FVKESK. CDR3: CASSHRVGSSYNEQFF. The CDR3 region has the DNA TGTGCCAGCAGCCATCGGGTGGGGAGCTCCTACAATGAGCAGTTCTTC.